The clone carrying this T cell receptor (beta chain) was counted only a few times. Its cognate antigen is unknown. Scientists amplified the TCR beta CDR3 regions from RNA transcripts. RT-PCR was first run with HTBI primers, then multiplex PCR in a second round. TCRdb passed the multiplex PCR reads through MiXCR, listing each CDR3 protein once. The data show about 230,000 distinct CDR3 sequences, approximately 42% seen once. The CDR3 has 14 amino acids. CDR1 and CDR2 (germline): LNHDA, SQIVND (reference sequence). V was clipped by 5 bases and J by 2 bases, with 13 bases between them. These data come from a study of Graves' ophthalmopathy and Graves' hyperthyroidism. Study-wide findings and caveats: Discriminating ophthalmopathy from stable hyperthyroidism, a 13-signature model attained a sensitivity of about 89% and a specificity of 81.08%. The model's ophthalmopathy progression predictions had around 64% sensitivity and 72.22% specificity.

Disease in donors with ophthalmopathy had moderate-to-severe activity, CAS ≥3, NOSPECS ≥4 and under 3 months' duration. Fresh peripheral blood, around 10 ml, was the PBMC source. This receptor was obtained from an adult man with Graves' ophthalmopathy. The gene calls are TRBV19 and TRBJ2-7; D is possibly TRBD1 (6 bases). The specimen sequenced was peripheral blood. In DNA form, the CDR3 reads TGTGCCAGTAGTTTCGGTAGGGGGACCTACGAGCAGTACTTC. Translating it yields CASSFGRGTYEQYF. Based on the CDR3 plus reference TRBV19 and TRBJ2-7, the full variable domain is DGGITQSPKYLFRKEGQNVTLSCEQNLNHDAMYWYRQDPGQGLRLIYYSQIVNDFQKGDIAEGYSVSREKKESFPLTVTSAQKNPTAFYLCASSFGRGTYEQYFGPGTRLTVT.